This T cell receptor (beta chain) appears in the sequencing data of a study of blood T cells in healthy people across ages. Primers used in a second PCR of roughly 7 to 12 cycles were a sample-barcoded 5' primer and a J-beta primer mix. TCRdb re-called the 5' RACE reads with MiXCR, one entry per CDR3 protein. The sample yields roughly 800,000 distinct CDR3 sequences, nearly 60% seen once. CDR1 SGDLS and CDR2 YYNGEE come from the germline V gene. CDR3 length equals 14 residues. V lost 0 bases and J lost 4, with 8 bases in between. The chain joins TRBV9 to TRBJ1-5, with D unresolved. This receptor was identified in a man aged 30-40 years in good health. Material for sequencing was blood. The CDR3 protein is CASSVGIGNQPQHF. The CDR3 DNA reads TGTGCCAGCAGCGTAGGGATAGGGAATCAGCCCCAGCATTTT.